This record concerns one T cell receptor (beta chain) sequence. The record originates from a study of blood T cell repertoires in COVID-19. Study overall: Acute and convalescent COVID-19 samples came from the United States, Italy and Spain. T cells, B-cell-depleted T cells, or PBMCs provided the cDNA or gDNA that served as material.

Germline V lookup: CDR1 KGHDR, CDR2 SFDVKD. Germline trimming cut 1 base from V and 15 bases from J; bases unmatched to any gene: 5. The CDR3 length is 14 residues. Per the original methods: By means of reference gene primer amplification, nucleated cell counts were estimated. Clones were read by immunoSEQ multiplex PCR, and TCRdb kept only the in-frame ones, dropping some. V and J calls and clone size follow that table, whereas D and trimming were derived from the DNA. The sample has some 110,000 clones, 70% to 90% seen once; the top ten hold approximately 8%. The clonotype was recovered from a man in his 70s who had recovered from COVID-19. The chain links TRBV24-1 to TRBJ2-1, with 13 nucleotides matching TRBD2. The sequenced material came from peripheral blood. CDR3: CATSDFGLAGETFF. The CDR3 DNA is TGTGCCACCAGTGATTTCGGACTAGCGGGAGAGACGTTCTTC.